This record looks at one TCR beta chain sequence and its context. J gave up 3 bases and V 5 bases, and 7 bases lay outside the gene matches. From germline, CDR1 is DFQATT and CDR2 SNEGSKA (reference sequence). The CDR3 covers 14 residues. An input of about 0.5 to 1 ug of RNA was subjected to reverse transcription using random hexamers. MiXCR, run by TCRdb on the immunoSEQ multiplex PCR reads, gives a single entry per CDR3 protein. The table records about 140,000 distinct CDR3 sequences, more than 85% of them present only once. The TEMRA cells underwent FACS enrichment, while the CD8+ and CD4+ T cells underwent negative isolation. These data belong to a study of CD8 T cells in Susac syndrome. As for the study in general: There were Susac syndrome patients who were therapy-naive at blood draw, others on corticosteroids, and others on intravenous immunoglobulin alone.

Sequenced material: CD4+ T cells from PBMCs. The sequence was collected from a human donor with Susac syndrome. V usage is TRBV20-1 and J usage is TRBJ1-5; TRBD1 aligns across 7 bases. The chain's CDR3 is CSAATGFDNQPQHF. CDR3 nucleotide sequence: TGCAGTGCTGCGACAGGGTTCGACAATCAGCCCCAGCATTTT.